This entry lists 28 T cell receptor beta chains sequenced from one sample in a study of Ad26.COV2.S vaccination and SARS-CoV-2 variants. The treatment is: some 19 received Ad26.COV2.S at low or high dose, single or two shots; about 5 received placebo; per-sample allocation not given. It was on day 63 after the first vaccine or placebo injection that samples were taken. The repertoire was sequenced with immunoSEQ multiplex PCR; TCRdb's copy has only in-frame clones and lacks some. Counted here are about 680,000 clones, 70% to 90% occurring once; the ten biggest clones make up about 1.5%. The sample here was peripheral blood, taken in a trial of Ad26.COV2.S vaccine versus placebo. The receptors originated from a person between 18 and 59 years old who received the Ad26.COV2.S COVID-19 vaccine or a placebo.

The V call is TRBV15, the J call TRBJ2-1; 8 positions agree with TRBD1. With V trimmed by 0 bases and J by 7 bases, 8 bases remained unmatched. The CDR3 sequence is 16 residues long. Germline V gene data show CDR1 as LNHNV and CDR2 as YYDKDF (reference sequence). The CDR3 sequence is CATSRDRQGAGNEQFF. Here the CDR3 DNA reads TGTGCCACCAGCAGAGATAGGCAGGGGGCTGGGAATGAGCAGTTCTTC.

There are a few counts of this clone. The V gene is TRBV24-1, the J gene TRBJ2-1, with 12 bases that match TRBD2. The CDR3 length is 16 residues. Looked up from germline, CDR1 is KGHDR and CDR2 is SFDVKD. The junction had 9 bases not matched to a gene; V was cut back by 4 bases and J by 9 bases. CDR3 DNA: TGTGCCACCAGTGACTCTAGCGGGAGGGCCATAGGTGAGCAGTTCTTC. Residues: CATSDSSGRAIGEQFF.

CDR3 sequence: CASSLGGKSPLHF. The CDR3, as DNA: TGTGCCAGCAGCCTAGGGGGGAAATCACCCCTCCACTTT. V is TRBV12-3 or TRBV12-4 and J is TRBJ1-6; TRBD1 is a possible D gene (6 bases). The CDR3 loop spans 13 amino acids. V was cut by 6 bases and J by 10 bases, with 13 bases left in between.

The V gene is TRBV9, the J gene TRBJ2-5, with 8 bases lining up with TRBD2. J lost 1 base, V lost 0 bases, and 5 bases had no gene match. Germline V gene sequence: CDR1 SGDLS, CDR2 YYNGEE. This CDR3 comprises 16 residues. The CDR3 DNA follows: TGTGCCAGCAGCGTAGTTGCGGGGGGCGCCCAAGAGACCCAGTACTTC. The encoded protein is CASSVVAGGAQETQYF.

V is TRBV5-1 and J is TRBJ1-1; D gene ambiguous. CDR3 length: 12 residues. Per germline, CDR1 SGHRS and CDR2 YFSETQ. V gave up 8 bases and J gave up 1 base, with 9 bases separating them. The CDR3 DNA reads as TGCGCCAGTAGGCAAGGGAACACTGAAGCTTTCTTT. Encoded protein: CASRQGNTEAFF.

The rearrangement uses TRBV24-1 and TRBJ2-5; D is uncertain. The CDR3 is 13 residues long. Germline lookup yields CDR1 KGHDR and CDR2 SFDVKD. The germline V and J ends were trimmed by 4 bases and 3 bases, with 8 bases remaining between them. DNA of the CDR3: TGTGCCACCAGTGACCTCCTCAAAGAGACCCAGTACTTC. Residues: CATSDLLKETQYF.

The CDR3 loop reads CASSLGIQGSYNEQFF. The CDR3 DNA reads as TGTGCCAGCAGCTTAGGGATACAGGGGTCTTACAATGAGCAGTTCTTC. This chain connects TRBV7-3 to TRBJ2-1; TRBD1 aligns across 7 bases. The germline V gene has CDR1 SGHTA and CDR2 FQGTGA. CDR3 length: 16 amino acids. With V trimmed by 2 bases and J by 4 bases, 8 bases remained unmatched.

The CDR3 region is CAWSAGGGDNEQFF. CDR3 DNA sequence: TGTGCCTGGAGTGCCGGCGGGGGAGACAATGAGCAGTTCTTC. This rearrangement joins TRBV30 to TRBJ2-1; 7 bases line up with TRBD2. V lost 1 base to trimming and J lost 5 bases; unmatched junction nucleotides: 5. The CDR3 is 14 amino acids. Germline assignment: CDR1 GTSNPN and CDR2 SVGIG (reference sequence). The full variable domain, rest sourced from reference TRBV30 and TRBJ2-1, is SQTIHQWPATLVQPVGSPLSLECTVEGTSNPNLYWYRQAAGRGLQLLFYSVGIGQISSEVPQNLSASRPQDRQFILSSKKLLLSDSGFYLCAWSAGGGDNEQFFGPGTRLTVL.

This clone has just a few counts. The chain has TRBV15 and TRBJ2-7; D gene uncertain. Germline V gene lookup returns CDR1 LNHNV and CDR2 YYDKDF (reference sequence). The CDR3 runs 14 residues. Trimming took off 5 bases at V and 2 bases at J, with 13 bases between the two ends. CDR3 amino acids: CATSGTATPYEQYF. DNA of the CDR3: TGTGCCACCAGCGGAACAGCGACTCCCTACGAGCAGTACTTC.

The rearrangement joins TRBV13 to TRBJ2-7; 9 bases match TRBD1. Germline V CDR1 and CDR2: PRHDT, FYEKMQ (reference sequence). The CDR3 is made up of 16 amino acids. J lost 6 bases, V lost 0 bases, and 9 bases had no gene match. The CDR3 DNA follows: TGTGCCAGCAGCTTAGGCCGCGGGACAGGGAAAACCGAGCAGTACTTC. It is translated as CASSLGRGTGKTEQYF.

The rearrangement uses TRBV2 and TRBJ1-5, with D tentatively TRBD1 (5 bases). The CDR3 runs 16 residues. With 6 bases removed from V and 0 bases from J, the gap between germline ends came to 15 bases. The germline CDR1 and CDR2 sequences are SNHLY and FYNNEI. CDR3 DNA: TGTGCCAGCAGCTATTCCTCAGGGACTAGCAATCAGCCCCAGCATTTT. Translation gives CASSYSSGTSNQPQHF.

This clone was recorded a few times. The chain couples TRBV5-4 to TRBJ1-3; D is ambiguous. Germline V lookup: CDR1 SGHNT, CDR2 YYREEE (reference sequence). The CDR3 loop spans 14 amino acids. Trimming removed 6 bases at V and 0 bases at J, with 10 bases between. The CDR3 nucleotides read TGTGCCAGCAAAGGAGCTAACTCTGGAAACACCATATATTTT. Translated, it gives CASKGANSGNTIYF. Variable domain in full (rest from reference TRBV5-4 and TRBJ1-3): ETGVTQSPTHLIKTRGQQVTLRCSSQSGHNTVSWYQQALGQGPQFIFQYYREEENGRGNFPPRFSGLQFPNYSSELNVNALELDDSALYLCASKGANSGNTIYFGEGSWLTVV.

In DNA form, the CDR3 reads TGTGCCAGCAGATCGGACGGTGGAAACACCATATATTTT. Translating it yields CASRSDGGNTIYF. The chain carries TRBV6-6 and TRBJ1-3, with unresolved D. Germline V CDR1 and CDR2: MNHNY, SVGAGI (reference sequence). CDR3 length: 13 amino acids. V was clipped by 6 bases and J by 3 bases, with 9 bases between them.

The chain joins TRBV19 to TRBJ1-3; the D is unclear. CDR1 and CDR2 from the germline V gene are LNHDA and SQIVND (reference sequence). This CDR3 region has 14 residues. V lost 8 bases, J lost 0 bases, and 11 bases lay in between. For the CDR3, the DNA is TGTGCCAGTTCGGACGGCCACTCTGGAAACACCATATATTTT. Translated: CASSDGHSGNTIYF.

V is TRBV5-1 and J is TRBJ1-2; TRBD1 might be the D (6 bases). The germline gives CDR1 SGHRS, CDR2 YFSETQ. The CDR3 contains 14 residues. V shed 5 bases and J shed 2 bases, with 13 bases lying between them. CDR3 region: CASRPFQGNYGYTF. The DNA for the CDR3 is TGCGCCAGCAGACCCTTCCAGGGGAACTATGGCTACACCTTC.

This clone came up once. The chain recombines TRBV2 with TRBJ2-1, with D unresolved. CDR3 length: 13 residues. The germline V gene has CDR1 SNHLY and CDR2 FYNNEI. V lost 4 bases and J lost 5, with 9 bases in between. CDR3 coding DNA: TGTGCCAGCAGTGCCTCCCCGCACAATGAGCAGTTCTTC. Its protein product is CASSASPHNEQFF.

This sequence joins TRBV24-1 and TRBJ1-5; D is perhaps TRBD1 (5 bases). The CDR3 consists of 14 residues. Deletions cut 3 bases from V and 3 bases from J, with 8 bases between. Germline CDR1 reads KGHDR; CDR2 reads SFDVKD. Here the CDR3 reads CATSDRGVNQPQHF. The CDR3 bases are TGTGCCACCAGTGATCGGGGGGTCAATCAGCCCCAGCATTTT.

The V and J genes are TRBV5-1 and TRBJ2-1, with D possibly being TRBD2 (7 bases). Germline V gives CDR1 SGHRS, CDR2 YFSETQ. V lost 4 bases and J lost 6, with 20 bases in between. This CDR3 has 16 residues. CDR3: CASSQIQGGHSNEQFF. CDR3 bases: TGCGCCAGCAGCCAGATACAGGGAGGGCATAGCAATGAGCAGTTCTTC.

The count of this clone is one. CDR3 protein: CAAGQSNEQFF. The DNA of the CDR3 is TGTGCCGCGGGACAATCCAATGAGCAGTTCTTC. The chain has TRBV10-3 and TRBJ2-1; D assignment may be TRBD1 or TRBD2 (6 bases each). Trimming removed 11 bases at V and 6 bases at J, with 11 bases between. Germline CDR1 ENHRY, CDR2 SYGVKD. This CDR3 contains 11 residues.

V and J are TRBV7-9 and TRBJ2-3; no firm D call. CDR3 length equals 18 residues. V was clipped by 0 bases and J by 0 bases, with 16 bases between them. The germline V gene has CDR1 SEHNR and CDR2 FQNEAQ (reference sequence). CDR3 sequence: CASSLALNPVPSTDTQYF. CDR3 nucleotide sequence: TGTGCCAGCAGCTTAGCTCTAAACCCGGTGCCTAGCACAGATACGCAGTATTTT.

The V gene is TRBV14, the J gene TRBJ2-7, with 10 bases matching TRBD1. CDR1 and CDR2 (germline): SGHDN, FVKESK. This CDR3 spans 13 amino acids. V was pared by 4 bases and J by 5 bases, with 2 bases of the junction left unmatched. The CDR3 is CASSLGTGDEQYF. CDR3 in DNA: TGTGCCAGCAGCCTAGGGACAGGGGACGAGCAGTACTTC.

The genes are TRBV7-2 and TRBJ2-7; 7 bases fit TRBD1. The CDR3 sequence is 15 residues long. The germline V gene has CDR1 SGHTA and CDR2 FQGNSA. Losses at the gene ends were 5 bases for V and 6 bases for J; bases not matched to a gene: 13. The CDR3, as DNA: TGTGCCAGCAGCCCAACCCAAGACAGGGTGGGCGAGCAGTACTTC. Its protein is CASSPTQDRVGEQYF.

V and J are TRBV6-4 and TRBJ2-3, with 8 bases lining up with TRBD1. This CDR3 region has 15 residues. Germline CDR1 and CDR2: MRHNA and SNTAGT. Trimming at V came to 4 bases and at J to 2 bases, leaving 5 bases not matched to a gene. The CDR3 region has the DNA TGTGCCAGCAGTGTCGGACAGGGATTCACAGATACGCAGTATTTT. It codes for CASSVGQGFTDTQYF.

The CDR3: CASSMSASGAYEQYF. The DNA of the CDR3 is TGTGCCAGTAGTATGTCGGCTAGCGGGGCCTACGAGCAGTACTTC. This rearrangement joins TRBV19 to TRBJ2-7; 9 bases agree with TRBD2. The germline V gene has CDR1 LNHDA and CDR2 SQIVND (reference sequence). The CDR3 runs 15 residues. V gave up 3 bases and J gave up 2 bases; unmatched junction bases: 5.

This clone was seen just once. The rearrangement uses TRBV13 and TRBJ2-1; D unclear. The germline gives CDR1 PRHDT, CDR2 FYEKMQ (reference sequence). V was shortened by 5 bases and J by 2 bases, with 10 bases between the two germline ends. CDR3 length: 14 amino acids. The CDR3 loop reads CASSPRSPYNEQFF. The DNA of the CDR3 is TGTGCCAGCAGCCCCAGGAGTCCCTACAATGAGCAGTTCTTC.

V is TRBV12-2 and J is TRBJ2-3; TRBD2, the table's D call, was not compared with the DNA. TRBV12-2 represents a pseudogene. The CDR3 contains 16 residues. CDR3 sequence (DNA): TGTGCAAGTCGCAAGCGGACTAGCGGGGAAACAGATACGCAGTATTTT. Protein: CASRKRTSGETDTQYF.

The chain uses TRBV3-1 (or the pseudogene TRBV3-2) and TRBJ2-4; D is unclear. This CDR3 is built from 12 residues. Germline CDR1 is LGHDT and CDR2 is YNNKEL (reference sequence). V dropped 1 base and J dropped 5 bases, with 3 bases sitting between them. As DNA, the CDR3 is TGTGCCAGCAGCCAAGGGGAAAACATTCAGTACTTC. Protein: CASSQGENIQYF.

The CDR3 DNA follows: TGTGCCAGTAGTTTTGACAGGGGGGGCACTGAAGCTTTCTTT. Translation: CASSFDRGGTEAFF. V is TRBV19 and J is TRBJ1-1, with 9 bases lining up with TRBD1. CDR3 size: 14 residues. Germline V lookup: CDR1 LNHDA, CDR2 SQIVND (reference sequence). V dropped 5 bases and J dropped 4; count of bases not matched to a gene: 5.